The clone carrying this TCR beta chain turned up a few times. These data come from a study of control samples from healthy donors and cancer patients. Germline assignment: CDR1 LNHDA and CDR2 SQIVND (reference sequence). CDR3 length: 13 amino acids. The V end was cut by 7 bases, the J end by 1 base, with 9 bases between. Sequenced by immunoSEQ multiplex PCR; TCRdb stores in-frame clones only, minus some. The table includes just under 75,000 clones, more than 75% detected once. The gene calls are TRBV19 and TRBJ2-3, with D unclear. The source of this sequence is a woman aged 45-65 years in good health. Specimen: blood. For the CDR3, the DNA is TGTGCCAGTACCATTACGGGCACAGATACGCAGTATTTT. This codes for CASTITGTDTQYF.